What follows are 26 T cell receptor beta chains derived from one specimen sequenced in a study of HIV-infected patients and healthy controls. cDNA was made from 500 ng RNA using alpha and beta constant primers. Using multiplexing indices, alpha and beta chain libraries were generated apart by chain-specific third strand synthesis. TCRdb called the 5' RACE reads again in MiXCR, with one record for every CDR3 protein. The repertoire has some 20,000 distinct CDR3 sequences, about 9% of them found once; the top ten carry 6% to 7%. The repertoire came from unfractionated whole blood and reflected all unsorted peripheral T cells. Source material: blood. These TCRs come from an adult in good health.

This clonotype was observed at least ten times. The genes are TRBV15 and TRBJ2-3; no firm D call. V gave up 1 base and J gave up 5 bases, with 7 bases separating them. This CDR3 region has 13 residues. Germline CDR1 reads LNHNV; CDR2 reads YYDKDF (reference sequence). In DNA form, the CDR3 reads TGTGCCACCAGCAGAGCCCCCCTAGATACGCAGTATTTT. This codes for CATSRAPLDTQYF.

This clonotype was observed many times. V usage is TRBV20-1 and J usage is TRBJ2-3; 7 nucleotides agree with TRBD2. The junction had 9 bases not matched to a gene; V was cut back by 3 bases and J by 0 bases. Germline-derived CDR1 and CDR2 are DFQATT and SNEGSKA (reference sequence). The CDR3 is 16 amino acids. DNA for the CDR3: TGCAGTGCTAGGCTAGCGGACCTAAGCAGCACAGATACGCAGTATTTT. Protein sequence: CSARLADLSSTDTQYF.

This sequence joins TRBV6-6 and TRBJ1-2; D gene uncertain. The CDR3 covers 14 residues. V was pared by 2 bases and J by 4 bases, with 11 bases between. Germline CDR1 and CDR2: MNHNY and SVGAGI (reference sequence). The chain's CDR3 is CASSYGASPYGYTF. The CDR3, as DNA: TGTGCCAGCAGTTACGGAGCGTCTCCCTATGGCTACACCTTC.

This clonotype is classed as medium-sized. J is TRBJ2-1 and V is TRBV7-2; a weak D match, TRBD2 (6 bases). This CDR3 region has 15 residues. Germline CDR1 SGHTA, CDR2 FQGNSA. Trimming removed 5 bases from V and 8 bases from J, with 19 bases in between. The CDR3 here is CASSPREAGYDEQFF. As DNA, the CDR3 is TGTGCCAGCAGCCCGAGAGAGGCGGGGTACGATGAGCAGTTCTTC.

This clonotype has a count of ten or more. The chain is built from TRBV28 and TRBJ1-1, with D unresolved. V was clipped by 3 bases and J by 0 bases, with 8 bases between them. The CDR3 contains 14 residues. The V gene's germline CDR1 is MDHEN and CDR2 SYDVKM. The CDR3 spells CASSFHRLNTEAFF. CDR3 coding DNA: TGTGCCAGCAGTTTTCACAGATTGAACACTGAAGCTTTCTTT.

The V gene is TRBV29-1, the J gene TRBJ2-5; unclear D gene. From germline, CDR1 is SQVTM and CDR2 ANQGSEA. V was clipped by 4 bases and J by 5 bases, with 14 bases between them. The CDR3 has 13 amino acids. This CDR3 reads CSVGSPGRETQYF. CDR3 nucleotides: TGCAGCGTTGGGAGTCCGGGTAGGGAGACCCAGTACTTC.

The V call is TRBV18, the J call TRBJ2-7; 7 bases map to TRBD1. The germline gives CDR1 KGHSH, CDR2 LQKENI. Losses at the gene ends were 2 bases for V and 3 bases for J; bases not matched to a gene: 7. CDR3 size: 15 residues. In DNA, the CDR3 is TGTGCCAGCTCACCAACAGGGACAGCTAACTACGAGCAGTACTTC. Protein sequence: CASSPTGTANYEQYF.

At least ten counts were recorded for this clonotype. The V call is TRBV27, the J call TRBJ2-7; maybe TRBD1 (6 bases). Germline V gene lookup returns CDR1 MNHEY and CDR2 SMNVEV (reference sequence). This CDR3 is 16 amino acids long. V lost 5 bases and J 5 bases, leaving 22 bases between the germline ends. CDR3 sequence (DNA): TGTGCCAGCAGTCCGCGACCCGACAGGCTGGGCCACGAGCAGTACTTC. This gives the protein CASSPRPDRLGHEQYF.

V and J are TRBV29-1 and TRBJ1-1; D perhaps matches TRBD1 (6 bases). CDR3 length: 14 amino acids. Germline V gene lookup returns CDR1 SQVTM and CDR2 ANQGSEA. V was trimmed by 4 bases and J by 2 bases, leaving 14 bases between them. CDR3 coding DNA: TGCAGCGTTGGGGAACGGACAGTCAACACTGAAGCTTTCTTT. Translated: CSVGERTVNTEAFF. Full variable domain (rest looked up from reference TRBV29-1 and TRBJ1-1): SAVISQKPSRDICQRGTSLTIQCQVDSQVTMMFWYRQQPGQSLTLIATANQGSEATYESGFVIDKFPISRPNLTFSTLTVSNMSPEDSSIYLCSVGERTVNTEAFFGQGTRLTVV.

The chain has TRBV7-8 and TRBJ2-3; D remains ambiguous. V dropped 7 bases and J dropped 0 bases, with 17 bases sitting between them. Germline-derived CDR1 and CDR2 are SGHVS and FQNEAQ. The CDR3 length is 16 residues. The CDR3 reads CASTPRRLPSTDTQYF. For the CDR3, the DNA is TGTGCCAGCACCCCCAGACGGCTTCCTAGCACAGATACGCAGTATTTT.

This clonotype is medium-sized. The DNA of the CDR3 is TGTGCCAGCAGCTCCAGAGGGGGAGTAGCGGCAGATACGCAGTATTTT. It translates to CASSSRGGVAADTQYF. V gene TRBV7-9 combines with J gene TRBJ2-3, with D perhaps TRBD1 or TRBD2 (6 bases each). Trimming took off 4 bases at V and 4 bases at J, with 18 bases between the two ends. Germline CDR1 reads SEHNR; CDR2 reads FQNEAQ (reference sequence). The CDR3 covers 16 residues. Drawing the rest from reference TRBV7-9 and TRBJ2-3, the complete variable domain is DTGVSQNPRHKITKRGQNVTFRCDPISEHNRLYWYRQTLGQGPEFLTYFQNEAQLEKSRLLSDRFSAERPKGSFSTLEIQRTEQGDSAMYLCASSSRGGVAADTQYFGPGTRLTVL.

This clonotype was counted ten times or more. The chain links TRBV11-2 to TRBJ2-4, with 7 bases aligning to TRBD2. This CDR3 has 16 residues. Losses at the gene ends were 1 base for V and 2 bases for J; bases not matched to a gene: 5. The germline V gene has CDR1 SGHAT and CDR2 FQNNGV. DNA of the CDR3: TGTGCCAGCAGCTTAGTGCGGGGGTGGCCCAAAAACATTCAGTACTTC. This sequence encodes CASSLVRGWPKNIQYF.

In its sample, this clonotype was seen many times. The chain employs TRBV30 and TRBJ2-2; the D is unclear. Between the trimmed V and J ends, which lost 0 bases and 7 bases, there was a span of 12 bases. This CDR3 has 14 residues. Germline V lookup: CDR1 GTSNPN, CDR2 SVGIG (reference sequence). CDR3 protein: CAWSVDSSVGELFF. For the CDR3, the DNA is TGTGCCTGGAGTGTAGACTCATCAGTCGGGGAGCTGTTTTTT.

The rearrangement joins TRBV7-2 to TRBJ1-2, with D maybe TRBD1 (6 bases). Germline CDR1 SGHTA, CDR2 FQGNSA. Trimming pared 1 base from V and 3 bases from J, leaving 9 bases between. CDR3 length: 14 amino acids. The CDR3: CASSLETGHYGYTF. CDR3 nucleotides: TGTGCCAGCAGCTTAGAGACAGGTCACTATGGCTACACCTTC.

This clonotype was counted between two and nine times. The gene calls are TRBV29-1 and TRBJ2-3; D is tentatively TRBD1 or TRBD2 (5 bases each). Trimming shortened V by 3 bases and J by 4 bases, and 8 bases separated the two germline ends. Germline V lookup: CDR1 SQVTM, CDR2 ANQGSEA. The CDR3 is 12 amino acids. CDR3 nucleotide sequence: TGCAGCGTTGAGAGGGGCTCAGATACGCAGTATTTT. It encodes CSVERGSDTQYF.

This clonotype showed up many times. V gene TRBV27 combines with J gene TRBJ2-5; 10 nucleotides agree with TRBD1. The germline V gene has CDR1 MNHEY and CDR2 SMNVEV (reference sequence). The CDR3 has 16 amino acids. Trimming cost V 0 bases and J 1 base; bases outside gene matches: 2. CDR3 loop: CASSLSTGGSQETQYF. The CDR3 region has the DNA TGTGCCAGCAGTTTATCGACAGGGGGCTCCCAAGAGACCCAGTACTTC.

At least ten counts were recorded for this clonotype. The chain is built from TRBV19 and TRBJ2-7, with D perhaps matching TRBD1 (5 bases). The CDR3 loop spans 15 amino acids. The germline V and J ends were trimmed by 4 bases and 3 bases, with 16 bases remaining between them. The V gene's germline CDR1 is LNHDA and CDR2 SQIVND (reference sequence). The CDR3 DNA sequence: TGTGCCAGTAGTAACAGGATCTCGACACTCTACGAGCAGTACTTC. It codes for CASSNRISTLYEQYF.

This clonotype appeared many times. The chain employs TRBV7-9 and TRBJ1-2, with 7 bases fitting TRBD1. The germline gives CDR1 SEHNR, CDR2 FQNEAQ (reference sequence). With V trimmed by 1 base and J by 6 bases, 5 bases remained unmatched. The length of the CDR3 is 14 residues. The CDR3 DNA follows: TGTGCCAGCAGCTTAGGGTCGCAGGGGGATGGCTACACCTTC. It encodes CASSLGSQGDGYTF.

The CDR3 DNA reads as TGTGCCAGCATATGGGCGGATGGCAATCAGCCCCAGCATTTT. It specifies CASIWADGNQPQHF. The chain has TRBV6-6 and TRBJ1-5; D is unclear. From germline, CDR1 is MNHNY and CDR2 SVGAGI (reference sequence). The CDR3 has 14 residues. Trimming stripped 7 bases from V and 2 bases from J, with 12 bases between.

This clonotype was detected ten times or more. The chain is built from TRBV5-1 and TRBJ1-1; D is uncertain. Germline-derived CDR1 and CDR2 are SGHRS and YFSETQ. The CDR3 has 16 residues. V lost 5 bases and J lost 1, with 18 bases in between. CDR3 DNA: TGCGCCAGCAGTTCTGAGGCTCGACATACGAACACTGAAGCTTTCTTT. Residues: CASSSEARHTNTEAFF. The whole variable domain, filled in from reference TRBV5-1 and TRBJ1-1, reads KAGVTQTPRYLIKTRGQQVTLSCSPISGHRSVSWYQQTPGQGLQFLFEYFSETQRNKGNFPGRFSGRQFSNSRSEMNVSTLELGDSALYLCASSSEARHTNTEAFFGQGTRLTVV.

This clonotype occurred many times. This chain uses TRBV14 with TRBJ2-2; no clear D gene. The length of the CDR3 is 13 residues. Per the germline V gene, CDR1 is SGHDN and CDR2 is FVKESK. The V gene lost 6 bases and the J gene lost 1 base, with 6 bases spanning the gap. CDR3 in amino acids: CASSSKNTGELFF. As DNA, the CDR3 is TGTGCCAGCAGTTCGAAGAACACCGGGGAGCTGTTTTTT.

This clonotype was observed at least ten times. The V call is TRBV7-9, the J call TRBJ1-1; no clear D gene. V shed 5 bases and J shed 7 bases, with 14 bases lying between them. Germline values: CDR1 SEHNR, CDR2 FQNEAQ (reference sequence). There are 13 residues in the CDR3. The CDR3 bases are TGTGCCAGCAGCCAGCTTACCGGGGTTGAAGCTTTCTTT. This sequence encodes CASSQLTGVEAFF.

This clonotype was found many times. V gene TRBV3-1 combines with J gene TRBJ1-4; possibly TRBD1 for D (6 bases). The germline V and J ends were trimmed by 7 bases and 0 bases, with 21 bases remaining between them. Germline-derived CDR1 and CDR2 are LGHDT and YNNKEL (reference sequence). This CDR3 spans 18 amino acids. The CDR3 spells CASTPRGAGTSTNEKLFF. The DNA of the CDR3 is TGTGCCAGCACCCCTAGGGGGGCAGGTACCTCAACTAATGAAAAACTGTTTTTT.

This clonotype was counted ten times or more. V usage is TRBV28 and J usage is TRBJ1-2, with 7 bases fitting TRBD1. The CDR3 extends over 14 amino acids. Germline-derived CDR1 and CDR2 are MDHEN and SYDVKM. V shed 4 bases, J shed 3 bases, and the junction held 5 bases outside the gene matches. The CDR3 spells CASSSGQEYYGYTF. In nucleotides, the CDR3 is TGTGCCAGCAGTTCCGGACAGGAGTACTATGGCTACACCTTC.

This clonotype ranks as medium-sized. The V call is TRBV6-1, the J call TRBJ1-1; D is unclear. Germline CDR1 is MNHNS and CDR2 is SASEGT. This CDR3 spans 11 amino acids. Between the trimmed V and J ends, which lost 8 bases and 1 base, there was a span of 5 bases. CDR3 sequence (DNA): TGTGCCAGCCCTGGGAACACTGAAGCTTTCTTT. Residues: CASPGNTEAFF.

The table lists this clonotype with many counts. The genes are TRBV6-5 and TRBJ2-2, with 8 bases that match TRBD1. The CDR3 is 16 residues long. The V gene end was trimmed by 4 bases and the J gene end by 3 bases; junction bases not matched to a gene: 7. CDR1 is MNHEY and CDR2 is SVGAGI in the germline V gene. CDR3 loop: CASSFWTGLYTGELFF. CDR3 bases: TGTGCCAGCAGTTTCTGGACAGGGTTGTACACCGGGGAGCTGTTTTTT.